Listed below are T cell receptor beta chains from one sample, sequenced in a study of blood T cell repertoires in COVID-19. The repertoire was sequenced with immunoSEQ multiplex PCR; TCRdb's copy has only in-frame clones and lacks some. The table has under 200,000 clones, roughly four fifths seen once. Sequencing used PBMCs or T cells enriched from blood (not recorded which). Source of these receptors: a man aged 50-59 years who had recovered from COVID-19. The CDR3 runs from the conserved cysteine through the conserved F or W. The D gene is left open where the match is weak. Only some rows state a clone size, as once, few, many or a class for expanded clones.

d_call	clone_size	v_call	j_call	cdr3_aa	cdr3_nt
TRBD1	.	TRBV7-9	TRBJ1-4	CASSLQWKGANEKLFF	TGTGCCAGCAGCTTACAATGGAAGGGGGCGAATGAAAAACTGTTTTTT
.	once	TRBV28	TRBJ1-1	CASRGWTVGNTEAFF	TGTGCCAGCAGGGGGTGGACAGTGGGGAACACTGAAGCTTTCTTT
.	.	TRBV15	TRBJ1-4	CATSRDQGTNEKLFF	TGTGCCACCAGCAGAGATCAGGGGACTAATGAAAAACTGTTTTTT
.	.	TRBV4-2	TRBJ1-2	CASRRDGQSYGYTF	TGTGCCAGCAGACGGGACGGACAGAGCTATGGCTACACCTTC
.	once	TRBV7-8	TRBJ1-2	CASSLAGALYGYTF	TGTGCCAGCAGCTTAGCAGGGGCCCTTTATGGCTACACCTTC
.	once	TRBV7-2	TRBJ2-2	CASSSKASWSGTGELFF	TGTGCCAGCAGCTCAAAGGCCTCGTGGTCGGGCACCGGGGAGCTGTTTTTT
.	.	TRBV27	TRBJ2-7	CASSWTEGYEQYF	TGTGCCAGCAGTTGGACAGAGGGCTACGAGCAGTACTTC
.	.	TRBV12-3/TRBV12-4	TRBJ1-1	CASSFLRGSEAFF	TGTGCCAGCAGTTTTTTAAGGGGGAGTGAAGCTTTCTTT
.	once	TRBV21-1	TRBJ1-6	CASSTSSRTGVYSPLHF	TGTGCCAGCAGCACATCATCCAGGACAGGGGTGTACTCACCCCTCCACTTT
TRBD2	.	TRBV28	TRBJ2-7	CASTLGLVYEQYF	TGTGCCAGCACCCTGGGACTAGTCTACGAGCAGTACTTC
.	.	TRBV28	TRBJ1-5	CATSFSPNQPQHF	TGTGCCACCAGTTTCTCCCCCAATCAGCCCCAGCATTTT